The 32 T cell receptor beta chains given below trace back to one sample, sequenced in a study of blood T cell repertoires in COVID-19. Repertoires were generated with immunoSEQ multiplex PCR, while TCRdb's copy carries only in-frame clones and drops some. The sample has fewer than 300,000 clones; approximately 83% are singletons. The sequenced material came from peripheral blood. The receptors stem from a woman aged 45-60 years who had recovered from COVID-19.

The chain combines TRBV4-1 with TRBJ1-5; D gene unclear. The germline CDR1 and CDR2 sequences are MGHRA and YSYEKL. V was pared by 2 bases and J by 3 bases, with 14 bases between. The CDR3 sequence is 16 residues long. CDR3 nucleotides: TGCGCCAGCAGCCAATGGGCCCGTGACATCAATCAGCCCCAGCATTTT. Amino acids: CASSQWARDINQPQHF.

The chain employs TRBV28 and TRBJ1-2; D is undetermined. This CDR3 comprises 14 residues. The V end lost 7 bases, the J end lost 3 bases, and 15 bases lay between the germline ends. Germline V gene lookup returns CDR1 MDHEN and CDR2 SYDVKM. The CDR3 sequence is CASTPTRLYYGYTF. CDR3 bases: TGTGCCAGCACACCGACACGTCTGTACTATGGCTACACCTTC.

This chain connects TRBV19 to TRBJ2-5, with 7 nucleotides matching TRBD2. CDR1 and CDR2 from the germline V gene are LNHDA and SQIVND (reference sequence). V lost 2 bases and J lost 4; bases outside the gene matches: 7. This CDR3 spans 15 amino acids. As DNA, the CDR3 is TGTGCCAGTAGTATAAGCGGGGCTACCCCAGAGACCCAGTACTTC. It yields the protein CASSISGATPETQYF.

The V and J genes are TRBV27 and TRBJ1-5; no clear D. The CDR3 consists of 13 residues. Germline-derived CDR1 and CDR2 are MNHEY and SMNVEV (reference sequence). V was shortened by 0 bases and J by 6 bases, with 6 bases between the two germline ends. The CDR3 region has the DNA TGTGCCAGCAGTTTATCAGTCGGTCAGCCCCAGCATTTT. Translated: CASSLSVGQPQHF.

This sequence joins TRBV5-1 and TRBJ1-2; 8 positions match TRBD1. CDR3 size: 15 residues. The V segment lost 4 bases and the J segment 7 bases; nucleotides outside the gene matches: 12. The germline gives CDR1 SGHRS, CDR2 YFSETQ. Here the CDR3 reads CASSMPGQASGGYTF. In DNA form, the CDR3 reads TGCGCCAGCAGCATGCCGGGACAGGCCTCGGGTGGCTACACCTTC. Drawing the rest from reference TRBV5-1 and TRBJ1-2, the complete variable domain is KAGVTQTPRYLIKTRGQQVTLSCSPISGHRSVSWYQQTPGQGLQFLFEYFSETQRNKGNFPGRFSGRQFSNSRSEMNVSTLELGDSALYLCASSMPGQASGGYTFGSGTRLTVV.

J is TRBJ2-7 and V is TRBV7-3; 9 bases line up with TRBD2. Per the germline V gene, CDR1 is SGHTA and CDR2 is FQGTGA. The junction had 11 bases not matched to a gene; V was cut back by 2 bases and J by 0 bases. This CDR3 has 18 residues. CDR3 bases: TGTGCCAGCAGCTTAGGCCCCCCTAGCGGGACGAGCTCCTACGAGCAGTACTTC. The encoded protein is CASSLGPPSGTSSYEQYF.

V gene TRBV4-3 combines with J gene TRBJ1-1; D is possibly TRBD1 (6 bases). The V gene's germline CDR1 is LGHNA and CDR2 YSLEER. The CDR3 consists of 16 residues. The ends were cut back, 1 base at V and 1 base at J, with 13 bases in the middle. CDR3 loop: CASSQAFQGRNTEAFF. CDR3 nucleotides: TGCGCCAGCAGCCAAGCATTTCAGGGGAGGAACACTGAAGCTTTCTTT.

The sample holds one count of this clone. The CDR3 protein is CASSLATPGLRELFF. DNA for the CDR3: TGCGCCAGCAGCTTAGCTACGCCCGGTTTGCGGGAGCTGTTTTTT. The chain employs TRBV5-1 and TRBJ2-2; no clear D gene. Germline assignment: CDR1 SGHRS and CDR2 YFSETQ. Trimming removed 2 bases from V and 9 bases from J, with 17 bases in between. CDR3 length equals 15 residues.

The J gene is TRBJ2-7, the V gene TRBV28, with TRBD1 matching 7 bases. Germline-derived CDR1 and CDR2 are MDHEN and SYDVKM. With V trimmed by 6 bases and J by 1 base, 9 bases remained unmatched. The CDR3 runs to 15 residues. This CDR3 is CASSYRGSLSYEQYF. CDR3 DNA sequence: TGTGCCAGCAGCTACAGGGGTTCCTTATCCTACGAGCAGTACTTC. The variable domain in full, with the rest retrieved from reference TRBV28 and TRBJ2-7, is DVKVTQSSRYLVKRTGEKVFLECVQDMDHENMFWYRQDPGLGLRLIYFSYDVKMKEKGDIPEGYSVSREKKERFSLILESASTNQTSMYLCASSYRGSLSYEQYFGPGTRLTVT.

The chain carries TRBV9 and TRBJ2-5; 10 positions match TRBD2. The CDR3 has 18 residues. CDR1 SGDLS and CDR2 YYNGEE come from the germline V gene. J gave up 1 base and V 0 bases, and 9 bases lay outside the gene matches. The CDR3, as DNA: TGTGCCAGCAGCGTAGGGGCCCTAGCGGGAGTATCCCAAGAGACCCAGTACTTC. Translated, it gives CASSVGALAGVSQETQYF.

V is TRBV30 and J is TRBJ1-5; 9 bases match TRBD1. CDR1 and CDR2 from the germline V gene are GTSNPN and SVGIG (reference sequence). The CDR3 runs 15 residues. Trimming cost V 2 bases and J 2 bases; bases outside gene matches: 4. CDR3 DNA sequence: TGTGCCTGGAGTAGGACAGGGGACGGCAATCAGCCCCAGCATTTT. Its protein is CAWSRTGDGNQPQHF. The entire variable domain, with the rest obtained from reference TRBV30 and TRBJ1-5, is as follows: SQTIHQWPATLVQPVGSPLSLECTVEGTSNPNLYWYRQAAGRGLQLLFYSVGIGQISSEVPQNLSASRPQDRQFILSSKKLLLSDSGFYLCAWSRTGDGNQPQHFGDGTRLSIL.

The V gene is TRBV24-1, the J gene TRBJ2-7; perhaps TRBD2 as D (5 bases). There are 13 residues in the CDR3. Germline values: CDR1 KGHDR, CDR2 SFDVKD. V lost 9 bases, J lost 0 bases, and 11 bases lay in between. The DNA of the CDR3 is TGTGCCACCGGGGAGCAGAACTCCTACGAGCAGTACTTC. This gives the protein CATGEQNSYEQYF.

This chain links TRBV19 with TRBJ1-2; D not certain. The V end was cut by 1 base, the J end by 9 bases, with 18 bases between. The CDR3 runs to 15 residues. Germline V lookup: CDR1 LNHDA, CDR2 SQIVND (reference sequence). The CDR3 DNA follows: TGTGCCAGTAGTATAGCCGGCCGGGAGTTTATTCGCTACACCTTC. It codes for CASSIAGREFIRYTF.

The chain carries TRBV7-2 and TRBJ2-7, with 7 nucleotides matching TRBD2. Unmatched junction bases numbered 7, after V lost 6 bases and J lost 2 bases. Germline V CDR1 and CDR2: SGHTA, FQGNSA. This CDR3 region has 14 residues. The CDR3: CASRGGGTPYEQYF. In DNA, the CDR3 is TGTGCCAGCAGGGGCGGGGGAACGCCCTACGAGCAGTACTTC.

The chain links TRBV7-9 to TRBJ2-1, with D possibly being TRBD1 (6 bases). Germline CDR1 and CDR2: SEHNR and FQNEAQ (reference sequence). Trimming took off 9 bases at V and 4 bases at J, with 19 bases between the two ends. The CDR3 is made up of 15 amino acids. Here the CDR3 reads CASPALGQEYNEQFF. The CDR3 DNA reads TGTGCCAGTCCAGCTTTGGGACAAGAATACAATGAGCAGTTCTTC. Drawing the rest from reference TRBV7-9 and TRBJ2-1, the complete variable domain is DTGVSQNPRHKITKRGQNVTFRCDPISEHNRLYWYRQTLGQGPEFLTYFQNEAQLEKSRLLSDRFSAERPKGSFSTLEIQRTEQGDSAMYLCASPALGQEYNEQFFGPGTRLTVL.

The chain recombines TRBV5-5 with TRBJ2-3; 13 bases line up with TRBD2. The CDR3 runs to 16 residues. Trimming at V came to 4 bases and at J to 4 bases, leaving 6 bases not matched to a gene. Germline CDR1 reads SGHKS; CDR2 reads YYEKEE (reference sequence). The CDR3 bases are TGTGCCAGCAGCACCGGACTAGCGGGAGTCTCAGATACGCAGTATTTT. It yields the protein CASSTGLAGVSDTQYF.

The chain has TRBV4-1 and TRBJ2-4; 7 nucleotides align to TRBD2. Trimming removed 0 bases from V and 8 bases from J; junction bases left unmatched: 7. In germline, CDR1 is MGHRA, CDR2 YSYEKL. The CDR3 loop spans 15 amino acids. The CDR3 is CASSQEEGGSDIQYF. CDR3 sequence (DNA): TGCGCCAGCAGCCAAGAGGAGGGAGGGTCTGACATTCAGTACTTC.

This chain joins TRBV28 and TRBJ2-2, with TRBD2 as a possible D gene (6 bases). The CDR3 is 14 amino acids. Germline lookup yields CDR1 MDHEN and CDR2 SYDVKM. Trimming cost V 6 bases and J 4 bases, with 12 bases left between them. This CDR3 reads CASSSSDSTGELFF. DNA for the CDR3: TGTGCCAGCAGCTCTAGCGACTCCACCGGGGAGCTGTTTTTT.

The rearrangement uses TRBV18 and TRBJ2-2, with 9 bases lining up with TRBD1. CDR1 and CDR2 from the germline V gene are KGHSH and LQKENI. The CDR3 has 17 residues. Trimming at V came to 3 bases and at J to 0 bases, leaving 5 bases not matched to a gene. The CDR3 region is CASSPAGTGSNTGELFF. The CDR3 DNA sequence: TGTGCCAGCTCACCCGCCGGGACAGGGTCGAACACCGGGGAGCTGTTTTTT.

This sequence joins TRBV27 and TRBJ2-1; possibly TRBD2 for D (6 bases). Germline V gene lookup returns CDR1 MNHEY and CDR2 SMNVEV (reference sequence). Trimming removed 6 bases at V and 4 bases at J, with 10 bases between. The CDR3 totals 13 residues. CDR3 residues: CASSMSGYNEQFF. CDR3 in DNA: TGTGCCAGCAGCATGAGCGGGTACAATGAGCAGTTCTTC.

The chain joins TRBV6-1 to TRBJ1-6; D gene ambiguous. CDR1 and CDR2 from the germline V gene are MNHNS and SASEGT. This CDR3 has 13 residues. V lost 2 bases, J lost 7 bases, and 6 bases lay in between. The CDR3 loop is CASSEQVNSPLHF. The CDR3 DNA is TGTGCCAGCAGTGAACAGGTGAATTCACCCCTCCACTTT.

This chain links TRBV7-2 with TRBJ2-2, with 10 bases lining up with TRBD2. CDR3 length: 16 residues. The junction had 3 bases not matched to a gene; V was cut back by 1 base and J by 4 bases. Germline CDR1 and CDR2: SGHTA and FQGNSA. CDR3 in amino acids: CASSLVSSGSTGELFF. CDR3 nucleotides: TGTGCCAGCAGCTTAGTATCTAGCGGGAGCACCGGGGAGCTGTTTTTT.

The V and J genes are TRBV18 and TRBJ1-2, with D perhaps matching TRBD1 (6 bases). Germline CDR1 and CDR2: KGHSH and LQKENI. Deletions cut 6 bases from V and 10 bases from J, with 18 bases between. This CDR3 spans 13 amino acids. The DNA for the CDR3 is TGTGCCAGCTCGCGCGACAGGCGAGAATACTACACCTTC. It encodes CASSRDRREYYTF. Supplemented by reference TRBV18 and TRBJ1-2, the full variable domain reads NAGVMQNPRHLVRRRGQEARLRCSPMKGHSHVYWYRQLPEEGLKFMVYLQKENIIDESGMPKERFSAEFPKEGPSILRIQQVVRGDSAAYFCASSRDRREYYTFGSGTRLTVV.

This chain uses TRBV18 with TRBJ2-2; 7 bases map to TRBD1. J lost 3 bases, V lost 2 bases, and 6 bases had no gene match. Germline CDR1 KGHSH, CDR2 LQKENI. The CDR3 is 16 residues long. CDR3 region: CASSPRTGGDTGELFF. Here the CDR3 DNA reads TGTGCCAGCTCACCAAGGACAGGCGGAGACACCGGGGAGCTGTTTTTT.

CDR3 protein: CASSLQEGAGYEQYF. The CDR3 DNA reads as TGTGCCAGCAGCTTACAGGAGGGGGCGGGGTACGAGCAGTACTTC. V and J are TRBV7-3 and TRBJ2-7; tentative D call: TRBD1 (7 bases). CDR1 and CDR2 from the germline V gene are SGHTA and FQGTGA. Trimming removed 2 bases at V and 4 bases at J, with 15 bases between. The CDR3 sequence is 15 residues long. Variable domain in full (rest from reference TRBV7-3 and TRBJ2-7): GAGVSQTPSNKVTEKGKYVELRCDPISGHTALYWYRQSLGQGPEFLIYFQGTGAADDSGLPNDRFFAVRPEGSVSTLKIQRTERGDSAVYLCASSLQEGAGYEQYFGPGTRLTVT.

This chain joins TRBV13 and TRBJ2-2; D is ambiguous. Germline loops: CDR1 PRHDT, CDR2 FYEKMQ (reference sequence). This CDR3 spans 14 amino acids. The V end was cut by 0 bases, the J end by 1 base, with 3 bases between. CDR3 loop: CASSLGRNTGELFF. In DNA, the CDR3 is TGTGCCAGCAGCTTAGGCCGGAACACCGGGGAGCTGTTTTTT.

The chain recombines TRBV27 with TRBJ2-7, with 16 bases aligning to TRBD2. The CDR3 is made up of 16 amino acids. Germline trimming cut 5 bases from V and 6 bases from J; bases unmatched to any gene: 7. CDR1 MNHEY and CDR2 SMNVEV come from the germline V gene (reference sequence). The CDR3, as DNA: TGTGCCAGCAGTATACCCGGGACTAGCGGGAGGGCCGAGCAGTACTTC. Translating it yields CASSIPGTSGRAEQYF.

The rearrangement joins TRBV19 to TRBJ1-1; a possible D gene is TRBD1 (5 bases). The CDR3 has 18 amino acids. V lost 3 bases and J 3 bases, leaving 23 bases between the germline ends. From germline, CDR1 is LNHDA and CDR2 SQIVND (reference sequence). Written as DNA, the CDR3 is TGTGCCAGTAGTATCGGGTTCTGGCGGGCGGGGGAAGACACTGAAGCTTTCTTT. It is translated as CASSIGFWRAGEDTEAFF.

This chain uses TRBV11-2 with TRBJ1-2, with 7 bases identical to TRBD1. The V gene end was trimmed by 5 bases and the J gene end by 0 bases; junction bases not matched to a gene: 6. CDR3 length equals 15 residues. Germline loops: CDR1 SGHAT, CDR2 FQNNGV. CDR3 residues: CASSTYRGPNYGYTF. In nucleotides, the CDR3 is TGTGCCAGCAGCACTTACAGGGGACCTAACTATGGCTACACCTTC.

This chain uses TRBV4-3 with TRBJ2-7; 8 nucleotides line up with TRBD1. The CDR3 consists of 17 residues. Trimming cost V 3 bases and J 4 bases; bases outside gene matches: 14. Germline V lookup: CDR1 LGHNA, CDR2 YSLEER. CDR3 in amino acids: CASSQEHRDRIGYEQYF. The DNA of the CDR3 is TGCGCCAGCAGCCAGGAGCACCGGGACAGGATTGGGTACGAGCAGTACTTC.

The gene calls are TRBV6-6 and TRBJ2-3, with 7 bases fitting TRBD2. J was trimmed by 2 bases and V by 8 bases; bases with no gene match: 7. Germline V lookup: CDR1 MNHNY, CDR2 SVGAGI (reference sequence). This CDR3 has 14 amino acids. CDR3 sequence reads: CASLPGGNTDTQYF. For the CDR3, the DNA is TGTGCCAGCCTCCCCGGGGGGAACACAGATACGCAGTATTTT.

V is TRBV28 and J is TRBJ1-6; D is unresolved. This CDR3 contains 18 residues. Trimming stripped 6 bases from V and 7 bases from J, with 25 bases between. The germline V gene encodes CDR1 MDHEN and CDR2 SYDVKM. CDR3 sequence (DNA): TGTGCCAGCAGCCCTTCCGGGTTTGTCCCTTCGGGGAATTCACCCCTCCACTTT. Residues: CASSPSGFVPSGNSPLHF. Combining the CDR3 with reference TRBV28 and TRBJ1-6 gives the whole variable domain DVKVTQSSRYLVKRTGEKVFLECVQDMDHENMFWYRQDPGLGLRLIYFSYDVKMKEKGDIPEGYSVSREKKERFSLILESASTNQTSMYLCASSPSGFVPSGNSPLHFGNGTRLTVT.